This T cell receptor beta chain was recovered during a study of cytomegalovirus exposure and HLA in healthy donors. General study findings and limits: A few chains tied to CMV proved CMV antigen-specific in vitro.

The length of the CDR3 is 12 residues. Germline-derived CDR1 and CDR2 are MNHNS and SASEGT. V was trimmed by 8 bases and J by 3 bases, leaving 11 bases between them. Primers: 60 Vbeta forward and 13 Jbeta reverse. This table comes from immunoSEQ multiplex PCR, and its TCRdb copy is limited to in-frame clones, with some not included. In the table there are 150,000 to 200,000 clones, roughly a tenth of which are singletons. On this clone: Its antigen is unidentified.

The sequence came from a woman aged 30 to 39 in good health and CMV-seropositive. Sequenced material: PBMCs. The chain recombines TRBV6-1 with TRBJ2-7, with D possibly being TRBD2 (5 bases). The CDR3 protein is CASGTGYYEQYF. The CDR3 DNA reads as TGTGCCAGCGGAACGGGGTACTACGAGCAGTACTTC.